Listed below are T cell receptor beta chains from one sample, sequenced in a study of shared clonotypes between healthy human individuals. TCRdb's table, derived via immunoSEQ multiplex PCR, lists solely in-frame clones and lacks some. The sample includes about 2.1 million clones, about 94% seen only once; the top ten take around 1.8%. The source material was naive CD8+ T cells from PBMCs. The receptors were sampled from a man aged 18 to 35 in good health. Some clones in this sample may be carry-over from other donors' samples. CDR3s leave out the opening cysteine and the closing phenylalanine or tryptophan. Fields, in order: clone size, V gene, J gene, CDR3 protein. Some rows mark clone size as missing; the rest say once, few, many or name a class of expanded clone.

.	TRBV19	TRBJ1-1	ASSIGVTMGVNTEAF
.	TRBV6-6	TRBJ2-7	ASSYLGTPNYEQY
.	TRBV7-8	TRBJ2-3	ASSLSLDTQY
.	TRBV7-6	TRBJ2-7	ASSRLTDYEQY
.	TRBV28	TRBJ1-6	ASTPWQNNSPLH
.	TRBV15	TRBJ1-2	ATSTRDRGLGGYT
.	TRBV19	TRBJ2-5	ASSIGVTSQETQY
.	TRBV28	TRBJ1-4	ASRPMRVPNEKLF
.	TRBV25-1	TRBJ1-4	ASSDGNRLATNEKLF
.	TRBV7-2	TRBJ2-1	ASSGRGGEQF
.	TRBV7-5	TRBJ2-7	VRSFGAEGTGEQY
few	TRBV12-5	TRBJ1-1	ASGPESGITEAF
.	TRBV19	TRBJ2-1	ASSNRGGPYNEQF
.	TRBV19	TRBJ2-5	ASRKTSGIGRETQY
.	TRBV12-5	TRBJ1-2	ASGFVSGGYT
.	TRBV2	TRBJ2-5	ASSEVGRAETQY
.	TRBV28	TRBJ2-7	ASKPRGRANEQY
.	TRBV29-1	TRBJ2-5	SVEYQFQETQY
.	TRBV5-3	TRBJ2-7	ARSARGHEQY
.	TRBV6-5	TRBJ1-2	ASSYRPPGVDGYT
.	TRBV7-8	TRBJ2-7	ASSLGPSYEQY
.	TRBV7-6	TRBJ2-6	ASSFKPFSGANVLT
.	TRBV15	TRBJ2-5	ATSRDLDPGAETQY
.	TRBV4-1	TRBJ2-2	ASSQDQWTGNTGELF
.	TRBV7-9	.	ASTSPSGAEQY
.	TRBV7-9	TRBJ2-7	ASSPNSRLYEQY
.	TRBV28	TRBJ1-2	ASSGLGYGYT
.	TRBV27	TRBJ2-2	ASSSSRQASVTGELF
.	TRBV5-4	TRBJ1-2	ASRPGTAYGYT
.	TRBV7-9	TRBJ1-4	ASSSSVATNEKLF
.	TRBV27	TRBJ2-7	ASSYREPSSYEQY
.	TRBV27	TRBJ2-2	ASSLPVGELF
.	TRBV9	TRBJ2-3	ASSTGGRTDTQY
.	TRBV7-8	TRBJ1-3	ASSRQSSGNTIY
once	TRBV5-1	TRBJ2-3	ASSFSITVLAGATDTQY
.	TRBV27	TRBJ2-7	ASRAGTSLSYEQY